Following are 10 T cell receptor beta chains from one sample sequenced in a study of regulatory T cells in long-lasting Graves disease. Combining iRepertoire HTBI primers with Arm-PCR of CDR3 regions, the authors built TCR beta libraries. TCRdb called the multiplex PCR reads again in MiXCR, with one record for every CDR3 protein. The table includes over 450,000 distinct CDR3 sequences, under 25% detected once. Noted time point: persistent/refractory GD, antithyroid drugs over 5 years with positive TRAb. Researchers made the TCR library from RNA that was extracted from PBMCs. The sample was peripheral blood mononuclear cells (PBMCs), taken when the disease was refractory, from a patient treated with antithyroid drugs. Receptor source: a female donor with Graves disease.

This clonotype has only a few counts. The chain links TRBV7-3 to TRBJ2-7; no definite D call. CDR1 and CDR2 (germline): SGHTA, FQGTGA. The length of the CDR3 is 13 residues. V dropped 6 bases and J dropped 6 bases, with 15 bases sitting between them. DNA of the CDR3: TGTGCCAGCAGGCCTATCGCGGAAGGCGAGCAGTACTTC. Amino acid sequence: CASRPIAEGEQYF.

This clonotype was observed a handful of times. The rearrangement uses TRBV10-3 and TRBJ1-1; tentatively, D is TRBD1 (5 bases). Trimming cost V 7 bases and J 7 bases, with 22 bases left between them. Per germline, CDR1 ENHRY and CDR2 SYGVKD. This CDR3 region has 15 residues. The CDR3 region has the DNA TGTGCCATCAAAGCCGGGACGGATTATTCCAATGAAGCTTTCTTT. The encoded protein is CAIKAGTDYSNEAFF.

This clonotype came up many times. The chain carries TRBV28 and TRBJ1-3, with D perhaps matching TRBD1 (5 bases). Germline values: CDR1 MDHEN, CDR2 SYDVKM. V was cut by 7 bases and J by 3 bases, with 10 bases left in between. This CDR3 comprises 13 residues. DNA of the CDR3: TGTGCCAGCACAATGCAGGGTGGAAACACCATATATTTT. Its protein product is CASTMQGGNTIYF.

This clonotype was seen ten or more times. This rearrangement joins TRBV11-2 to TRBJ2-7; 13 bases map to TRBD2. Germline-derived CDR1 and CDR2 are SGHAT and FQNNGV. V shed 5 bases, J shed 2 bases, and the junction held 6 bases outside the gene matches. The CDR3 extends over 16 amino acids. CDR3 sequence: CASSPPGTSGTYEQYF. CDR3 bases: TGTGCCAGCAGCCCGCCCGGGACTAGCGGGACCTACGAGCAGTACTTC.

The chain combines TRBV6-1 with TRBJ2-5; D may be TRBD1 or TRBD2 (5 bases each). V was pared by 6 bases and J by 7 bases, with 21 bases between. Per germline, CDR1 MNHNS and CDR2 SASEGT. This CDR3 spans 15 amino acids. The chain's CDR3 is CASSPRDLRTGTQYF. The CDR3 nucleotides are TGTGCCAGCAGCCCCCGGGACCTTAGGACGGGGACCCAGTACTTC.

This chain's CDR3 is CAITDRDEYNEQFF. The CDR3 DNA is TGTGCCATTACCGACAGGGACGAATACAATGAGCAGTTCTTC. The rearrangement uses TRBV2 and TRBJ2-1; 7 nucleotides match TRBD1. Trimming cost V 10 bases and J 4 bases; bases outside gene matches: 10. Germline V gene lookup returns CDR1 SNHLY and CDR2 FYNNEI. The CDR3 consists of 14 residues. Looking up the rest from reference TRBV2 and TRBJ2-1 gives the full variable domain: EPEVTQTPSHQVTQMGQEVILRCVPISNHLYFYWYRQILGQKVEFLVSFYNNEISEKSEIFDDQFSVERPDGSNFTLKIRSTKLEDSAMYFCAITDRDEYNEQFFGPGTRLTVL.

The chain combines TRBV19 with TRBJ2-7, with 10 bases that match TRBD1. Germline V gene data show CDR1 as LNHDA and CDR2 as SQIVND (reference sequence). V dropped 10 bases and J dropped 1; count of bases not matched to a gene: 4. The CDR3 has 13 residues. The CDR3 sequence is CATMDRGSYEQYF. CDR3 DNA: TGTGCCACTATGGACAGGGGGTCCTACGAGCAGTACTTC.

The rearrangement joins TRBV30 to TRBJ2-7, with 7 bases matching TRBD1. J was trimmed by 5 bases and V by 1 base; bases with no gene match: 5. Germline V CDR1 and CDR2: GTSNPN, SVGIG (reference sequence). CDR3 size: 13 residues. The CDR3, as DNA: TGTGCCTGGAGTGCTCGAACAGGGGACGAGCAGTACTTC. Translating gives CAWSARTGDEQYF.

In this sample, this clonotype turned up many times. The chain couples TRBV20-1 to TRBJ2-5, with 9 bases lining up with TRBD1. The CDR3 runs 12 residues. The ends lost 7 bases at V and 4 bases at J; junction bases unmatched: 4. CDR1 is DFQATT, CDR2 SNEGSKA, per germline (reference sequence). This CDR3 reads CSVTTGGETQYF. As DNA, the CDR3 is TGCAGTGTTACGACAGGGGGAGAGACCCAGTACTTC.

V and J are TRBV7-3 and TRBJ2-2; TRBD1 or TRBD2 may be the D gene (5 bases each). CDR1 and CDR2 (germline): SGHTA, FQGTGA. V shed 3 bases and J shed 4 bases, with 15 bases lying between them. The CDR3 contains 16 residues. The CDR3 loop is CASSLGPQSFTGELFF. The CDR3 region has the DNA TGTGCCAGCAGCTTGGGACCCCAAAGCTTCACCGGGGAGCTGTTTTTT. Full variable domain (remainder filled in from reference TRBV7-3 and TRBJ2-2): GAGVSQTPSNKVTEKGKYVELRCDPISGHTALYWYRQSLGQGPEFLIYFQGTGAADDSGLPNDRFFAVRPEGSVSTLKIQRTERGDSAVYLCASSLGPQSFTGELFFGEGSRLTVL.